This note documents a single TCR beta chain sequence. Its antigen remains unidentified. This CDR3 region has 15 residues. V gave up 4 bases and J gave up 1 base, with 12 bases separating them. CDR1 is MGHDK and CDR2 is SYGVNS in the germline V gene. These data belong to a study of cytomegalovirus exposure and HLA in healthy donors. Findings of the study overall: The study assumed roughly uniform donor sequencing depth for presence/absence analyses.

The PCR had 60 Vbeta and 13 Jbeta primers. Produced via immunoSEQ multiplex PCR; TCRdb's table is partial and in-frame only. This sample contains tens of thousands of clones. This rearrangement joins TRBV25-1 to TRBJ2-3; unclear D gene. Sequencing used PBMCs. The sequence came from a man aged 50-59 years in good health and CMV-seronegative. In DNA, the CDR3 is TGTGCCAGCAGTGCTGGTAGAATTGGCACAGATACGCAGTATTTT. Translated: CASSAGRIGTDTQYF.